What follows are 9 T cell receptor beta chains derived from one specimen sequenced in a study of CD8+CD57+ T cells in acquired aplastic anemia. Researchers used genomic DNA as the template to profile TCR beta VDJ and CDR3. Using its own MiXCR run on the reads, TCRdb lists one record per CDR3 protein. The data show some 150,000 distinct CDR3 sequences, with about 70% seen just once and around 45% held by the top ten. Whoever was chosen for sequencing had shown CD8+CD57+ cell expansion by flow cytometry. Specimen: sorted CD4+, CD8+, or CD8+CD57+ T cells (not recorded which) from PBMCs. These receptors were obtained from a human donor with aplastic anemia.

This chain connects TRBV7-3 to TRBJ1-6; D remains unclear. This CDR3 has 14 amino acids. The V gene's germline CDR1 is SGHTA and CDR2 FQGTGA. V was trimmed by 3 bases and J by 9 bases, leaving 12 bases between them. The CDR3 protein is CASSFGQWGSPLHF. The CDR3 DNA is TGTGCCAGCAGCTTTGGCCAGTGGGGTTCACCCCTCCACTTT.

This sequence joins TRBV9 and TRBJ2-3, with D perhaps matching TRBD1 (6 bases). There are 14 residues in the CDR3. Looked up from germline, CDR1 is SGDLS and CDR2 is YYNGEE. V was cut by 0 bases and J by 6 bases, with 11 bases left in between. CDR3 in amino acids: CASSVDGGQDTQYF. CDR3 nucleotide sequence: TGTGCCAGCAGCGTAGATGGGGGCCAGGATACGCAGTATTTT.

Ten or more counts support this clonotype. The chain recombines TRBV10-1 with TRBJ1-1; perhaps TRBD1 as D (6 bases). CDR3 length: 13 amino acids. CDR1 WNHNN and CDR2 SYGVQD come from the germline V gene (reference sequence). The V gene lost 6 bases and the J gene lost 4 bases, with 12 bases spanning the gap. CDR3 residues: CASSLGQPTEAFF. Here the CDR3 DNA reads TGCGCCAGCAGCCTCGGACAGCCCACTGAAGCTTTCTTT.

CDR3 coding DNA: TGCAGTGCGAATCCCGGGGACTACGAGCAGTACTTC. It specifies CSANPGDYEQYF. V is TRBV20-1 and J is TRBJ2-7, with D tentatively TRBD2 (5 bases). The CDR3 consists of 12 residues. V dropped 6 bases and J dropped 3 bases, with 12 bases sitting between them. CDR1 and CDR2 from the germline V gene are DFQATT and SNEGSKA (reference sequence).

This clonotype is medium-sized. This chain joins TRBV9 and TRBJ1-6; D unresolved. The V end was cut by 3 bases, the J end by 11 bases, with 18 bases between. Germline V gene lookup returns CDR1 SGDLS and CDR2 YYNGEE. This CDR3 region has 15 residues. In nucleotides, the CDR3 is TGTGCCAGCAGCGAGGTTTCGAGGCCCTTTCCACCCCTCCACTTT. It encodes CASSEVSRPFPPLHF.

The J gene is TRBJ2-3, the V gene TRBV6-4; TRBD2 matches at 12 bases. V dropped 8 bases and J dropped 4; count of bases not matched to a gene: 7. Germline V gene data show CDR1 as MRHNA and CDR2 as SNTAGT. There are 15 residues in the CDR3. The CDR3: CASGTGTSGSDTQYF. CDR3 DNA: TGTGCCAGCGGTACCGGGACTAGCGGGTCAGATACGCAGTATTTT.

The genes are TRBV7-8 and TRBJ2-3; either TRBD1 or TRBD2 may supply D (5 bases each). Germline V lookup: CDR1 SGHVS, CDR2 FQNEAQ. The CDR3 loop spans 17 amino acids. Deletions cut 5 bases from V and 0 bases from J, with 18 bases between. As DNA, the CDR3 is TGTGCCAGCAGCCAAACTCGACGAGGGGTTAGCACAGATACGCAGTATTTT. It specifies CASSQTRRGVSTDTQYF. The full variable domain, in which reference TRBV7-8 and TRBJ2-3 provide the parts outside the CDR3, is GAGVSQSPRYKVAKRGQDVALRCDPISGHVSLFWYQQALGQGPEFLTYFQNEAQLDKSGLPSDRFFAERPEGSVSTLKIQRTQQEDSAVYLCASSQTRRGVSTDTQYFGPGTRLTVL.

V is TRBV5-5 and J is TRBJ2-5, with D maybe TRBD2 (6 bases). Trimming cost V 5 bases and J 5 bases, with 16 bases left between them. From germline, CDR1 is SGHKS and CDR2 YYEKEE (reference sequence). The CDR3 is 14 residues long. CDR3 in DNA: TGTGCCAGCAGTTACGGGGGTTCGAGGGAGACCCAGTACTTC. Amino acid sequence: CASSYGGSRETQYF. Looking up the rest from reference TRBV5-5 and TRBJ2-5 gives the full variable domain: DAGVTQSPTHLIKTRGQQVTLRCSPISGHKSVSWYQQVLGQGPQFIFQYYEKEERGRGNFPDRFSARQFPNYSSELNVNALLLGDSALYLCASSYGGSRETQYFGPGTRLLVL.

This sequence joins TRBV15 and TRBJ1-5, with D unresolved. V dropped 3 bases and J dropped 8 bases, with 14 bases sitting between them. The CDR3 is 14 amino acids. The germline CDR1 and CDR2 sequences are LNHNV and YYDKDF (reference sequence). CDR3: CATSSVSEGKPQHF. DNA for the CDR3: TGTGCCACCAGCAGCGTCAGTGAGGGCAAGCCCCAGCATTTT.